This T cell receptor (beta chain) stems from a study of PD-1 blockade in classical Hodgkin lymphoma (dated by TCRdb to about 2020). Regarding the study in general: Nivolumab dosing was 3 mg/kg intravenously every 2 weeks, continuing until either disease progression or unacceptable toxicity. The study used TCR beta sequencing and CyTOF to define a peripheral blood immune signature of response to PD-1 blockade in classical Hodgkin lymphoma.

On this clone: Its antigen target is currently unknown. No much larger clone is present one base from it, and per-base qualities are unavailable.

Genomic DNA was isolated using the Qiagen DNeasy kit from unsorted PBMCs as well as from negatively selected CD4+ and CD8+ fractions. Using primers that anneal to V and J segments, immunoSEQ multiplex PCR amplified the TCR beta CDR3 regions. A synthetic immune receptor repertoire was used to minimize amplification bias, and any residual bias was removed computationally once sequencing was done. The published analysis was carried out like this. Repertoire diversity was quantified as the Shannon entropy index using custom Python scripts. Unsorted, CD4+ and CD8+ repertoires were analyzed separately, except for combined analyses in which CD4+ and CD8+ sequences were merged in silico. A clone was considered expanded if an increase in frequency of at least 2-fold after treatment relative to C1D1 was found, and a pseudocount of 0.5 was applied to clones undetected at baseline. Clones with 0 or 1 copy at C1D1 were defined as singleton clones, while clones with 2 or more copies were defined as non-singleton clones. Clones expanded in unsorted samples were annotated as CD4+, CD8+ or unknown by matching protein sequences in sorted samples from the same patient. Wilcoxon tests on paired samples were used to test diversity changes from C1D1 to C4D1. In TCRdb, the immuneACCESS table is reduced to in-frame sequences with V and J assigned. These tables do not hold every clone; where another copy was compared, an unresolved V gene accounts for under half, and the others remain unexplained. The DNA was the basis for D and trimming; V, J and clone size are from that table. The sample table lists some 21,000 clones, 80% of them with a count of one. 15% to 20% of the sample lies in the top ten.

Study-wide conclusions, independent of this receptor: Newly diagnosed patients were reported to have lower baseline TCR diversity than healthy donors, and relapsed/refractory patients were reported to have lower baseline TCR diversity still. Patients starting nivolumab less than 1 year after ASCT had lower diversity and were excluded from later analyses to avoid confounding by immune reconstitution. Among trial patients, those achieving complete response had baseline diversity similar to that of newly diagnosed patients, while diversity was significantly lower in partial responders and progressors. A significant rise by C4D1 was seen in CD4+ but not CD8+ TCR diversity (p=0.0027 vs p=0.16), with the rise being most apparent in complete responders (p=0.02). The study covered only a single clinical trial cohort, and the causes of the repertoire differences, possibly disease activity or prior therapy, were still not defined.

Spanning cysteine to phenylalanine, the CDR3 consists of 15 amino acids. Just the 45-base CDR3 DNA is kept, in frame starting at base 1. Trimming takes 0 bases from V and 4 bases from J, and the germline ends sit 10 bases apart. CDR1 LNHNV and CDR2 YYDKDF are derived from the germline V gene (reference sequence). Interpreted using the paper, the time point label stands for: cycle 2 day 1 (C2D1) of nivolumab. Relapse after autologous stem cell transplantation had occurred in all trial patients, and cohorts A, B and C were distinguished by prior brentuximab vedotin exposure. The trial cohort comprised some 60 patients with relapsed/refractory classical Hodgkin lymphoma whose best overall responses were complete response, partial response or progressive disease. In the multi-cohort phase II CheckMate 205 trial, trial patients received single-agent nivolumab. An independent review committee assessed best overall response by applying the 2007 International Working Group response criteria. Trial PBMCs were collected just before the start of nivolumab (C1D1) and during therapy at cycle 2 day 1 and cycle 4 day 1. Peripheral blood was collected in 8 mL Vacutainer Cell Preparation Tubes, from which PBMCs were isolated by centrifugation and then cryopreserved.

The sample here was peripheral blood mononuclear cells (PBMCs), taken before the second cycle of nivolumab. The rearranged chain carries TRBV15 and TRBJ1-3, with no confident D gene call. The TCR originated in a human donor with classical Hodgkin lymphoma. The bases read TGTGCCACCAGCAGAGAAAAGGTGGCGGGAAACACCATATATTTT. Translation gives CATSREKVAGNTIYF.